The 27 T cell receptor beta chains listed next were all sequenced from one sample in a study of blood T cells in healthy people across ages. It was with a sample-barcoded 5' primer and a J-beta primer mix that a second PCR of about 7 to 12 cycles was run. TCRdb called the 5' RACE reads again in MiXCR, with one record for every CDR3 protein. This table has about 970,000 distinct CDR3 sequences, 51% appearing once. The sequencing sample was made of blood. These receptors originate from a woman aged 55-75 years in good health.

The chain is built from TRBV10-3 and TRBJ2-7, with 7 bases aligning to TRBD2. CDR1 is ENHRY, CDR2 SYGVKD, per germline. The length of the CDR3 is 14 residues. Germline trimming cut 0 bases from V and 5 bases from J; bases unmatched to any gene: 4. CDR3 sequence: CAISESGGEDEQYF. The DNA for the CDR3 is TGTGCCATCAGTGAGTCGGGGGGGGAGGACGAGCAGTACTTC.

This chain connects TRBV2 to TRBJ1-5, with 7 positions matching TRBD1. The CDR3 covers 12 residues. With 6 bases clipped from V and 7 bases from J, the junction kept 3 bases outside the gene matches. Germline lookup yields CDR1 SNHLY and CDR2 FYNNEI. The CDR3 bases are TGTGCCAGCAGACAACAGGGGCAGCCCCAGCATTTT. This codes for CASRQQGQPQHF.

This clonotype was counted between two and nine times. This chain links TRBV12-5 with TRBJ2-3; D gene ambiguous. This CDR3 is 18 amino acids long. Germline lookup yields CDR1 LGHNT and CDR2 FRNRAP. Trimming removed 4 bases from V and 2 bases from J, with 22 bases in between. This CDR3 is CASGSADPRSPFTDTQYF. For the CDR3, the DNA is TGTGCTAGTGGTTCAGCAGACCCCAGGTCCCCTTTCACAGATACGCAGTATTTT.

This rearrangement joins TRBV7-9 to TRBJ2-1, with D possibly TRBD2 on 5 matching bases. Trimming left V 5 bases short and J 6 bases short, with 14 bases between. Germline loops: CDR1 SEHNR, CDR2 FQNEAQ (reference sequence). CDR3 size: 14 residues. The chain's CDR3 is CASSPWSAGNEQFF. CDR3 bases: TGTGCCAGCAGCCCCTGGTCTGCGGGCAATGAGCAGTTCTTC.

This sequence joins TRBV5-1 and TRBJ2-3; no definite D call. The germline gives CDR1 SGHRS, CDR2 YFSETQ. The length of the CDR3 is 15 residues. Trimming pared 4 bases from V and 1 base from J, leaving 13 bases between. DNA of the CDR3: TGCGCCAGCAGCAGCTCCGCCCTGGGCACAGATACGCAGTATTTT. Translated: CASSSSALGTDTQYF.

V is TRBV20-1 and J is TRBJ1-1; D unresolved. The CDR3 totals 11 residues. Looked up from germline, CDR1 is DFQATT and CDR2 is SNEGSKA (reference sequence). The V gene lost 6 bases and the J gene lost 1 base, with 6 bases spanning the gap. CDR3 protein: CSAPGNTEAFF. CDR3 in DNA: TGCAGTGCACCCGGGAACACTGAAGCTTTCTTT.

This chain connects TRBV6-5 to TRBJ2-3; 13 bases fit TRBD2. The CDR3 is made up of 13 amino acids. V shed 8 bases and J 4 bases; nucleotides not matched to a gene: 0. Germline V gene sequence: CDR1 MNHEY, CDR2 SVGAGI. The CDR3 sequence: CASGLAGADTQYF. The CDR3 bases are TGTGCCAGCGGACTAGCGGGAGCAGATACGCAGTATTTT.

A few counts support this clonotype. The V gene is TRBV7-2, the J gene TRBJ2-7, with D unresolved. With 5 bases removed from V and 4 bases from J, the gap between germline ends came to 15 bases. The CDR3 is 14 residues long. Germline CDR1 SGHTA, CDR2 FQGNSA. The CDR3 loop is CASSVRTGPYEQYF. CDR3 DNA: TGTGCCAGCAGCGTAAGGACCGGCCCTTACGAGCAGTACTTC. The complete variable domain, with remaining parts taken from reference TRBV7-2 and TRBJ2-7, reads GAGVSQSPSNKVTEKGKDVELRCDPISGHTALYWYRQSLGQGLEFLIYFQGNSAPDKSGLPSDRFSAERTGGSVSTLTIQRTQQEDSAVYLCASSVRTGPYEQYFGPGTRLTVT.

This clonotype showed up just once. The genes are TRBV28 and TRBJ1-2, with D unresolved. The CDR3 is 15 amino acids. Trimming removed 6 bases at V and 2 bases at J, with 16 bases between. The germline V gene has CDR1 MDHEN and CDR2 SYDVKM. The CDR3 here is CASSRPRTDNYGYTF. CDR3 nucleotide sequence: TGTGCCAGCAGCCGGCCCAGGACGGACAACTATGGCTACACCTTC.

The rearrangement links TRBV13 to TRBJ1-1, with TRBD1 matching 12 bases. V trimming: 3 bases; J trimming: 4 bases; junction bases outside the gene matches: 12. Germline CDR1 PRHDT, CDR2 FYEKMQ (reference sequence). This CDR3 has 18 residues. The CDR3 DNA is TGTGCCAGCAGCTTTTCCTTTGGGACAGGGGGCAGGACCACTGAAGCTTTCTTT. Protein: CASSFSFGTGGRTTEAFF. The whole variable domain, remainder taken from reference TRBV13 and TRBJ1-1, is AAGVIQSPRHLIKEKRETATLKCYPIPRHDTVYWYQQGPGQDPQFLISFYEKMQSDKGSIPDRFSAQQFSDYHSELNMSSLELGDSALYFCASSFSFGTGGRTTEAFFGQGTRLTVV.

The rearrangement uses TRBV5-6 and TRBJ2-3; 7 nucleotides align to TRBD2. Germline CDR1 SGHDT, CDR2 YYEEEE. The CDR3 length is 15 residues. Trimming cost V 4 bases and J 2 bases; bases outside gene matches: 7. CDR3 region: CASSPREALTDTQYF. The CDR3 nucleotides are TGTGCCAGCAGCCCTCGGGAGGCCCTCACAGATACGCAGTATTTT.

This clonotype was seen more than once but under ten times. This rearrangement joins TRBV7-9 to TRBJ2-3, with TRBD2 matching 9 bases. Trimming cost V 3 bases and J 2 bases; bases outside gene matches: 6. CDR1 and CDR2 from the germline V gene are SEHNR and FQNEAQ (reference sequence). The CDR3 runs to 16 residues. CDR3 residues: CASSFMTSGFTDTQYF. CDR3 DNA: TGTGCCAGCAGCTTTATGACTAGCGGATTCACAGATACGCAGTATTTT.

The chain couples TRBV6-2 or TRBV6-3 to TRBJ2-3; TRBD2 might be the D (5 bases). The germline CDR1 and CDR2 sequences are MNHEY and SVGEGT. Trimming removed 8 bases from V and 6 bases from J, with 18 bases in between. There are 14 residues in the CDR3. CDR3 protein: CASAGSGSPDTQYF. The CDR3 nucleotides read TGTGCCAGCGCCGGGTCGGGGAGTCCCGATACGCAGTATTTT.

The chain has TRBV2 and TRBJ1-5, with D unresolved. The germline V gene encodes CDR1 SNHLY and CDR2 FYNNEI. With 2 bases removed from V and 3 bases from J, the gap between germline ends came to 5 bases. This CDR3 is 13 amino acids long. The CDR3 here is CASSEWANQPQHF. The CDR3 nucleotides read TGTGCCAGCAGTGAATGGGCCAATCAGCCCCAGCATTTT. Drawing the rest from reference TRBV2 and TRBJ1-5, the complete variable domain is EPEVTQTPSHQVTQMGQEVILRCVPISNHLYFYWYRQILGQKVEFLVSFYNNEISEKSEIFDDQFSVERPDGSNFTLKIRSTKLEDSAMYFCASSEWANQPQHFGDGTRLSIL.

The chain has TRBV2 and TRBJ2-5; 14 positions match TRBD2. The CDR3 contains 15 residues. The germline gives CDR1 SNHLY, CDR2 FYNNEI. Unmatched junction bases numbered 10, after V lost 5 bases and J lost 11 bases. The CDR3 loop is CASSHPGLAGEEQYF. The DNA of the CDR3 is TGTGCCAGCAGTCATCCGGGACTAGCGGGAGAAGAGCAGTACTTC.

CDR3 bases: TGCAGTGCTAGCGAAACGAACACCGGGGAGCTGTTTTTT. Its protein is CSASETNTGELFF. The V call is TRBV20-1, the J call TRBJ2-2, with unresolved D. Trimming left V 3 bases short and J 0 bases short, with 5 bases between. The CDR3 length is 13 residues. Germline V gene data show CDR1 as DFQATT and CDR2 as SNEGSKA (reference sequence).

This chain links TRBV11-3 with TRBJ2-6; 7 bases line up with TRBD1. CDR3 length: 16 amino acids. CDR1 and CDR2 from the germline V gene are SGHNT and YENEEA. With 8 bases clipped from V and 0 bases from J, the junction kept 7 bases outside the gene matches. The CDR3 is CASSDRFNSGANVLTF. CDR3 DNA: TGTGCCAGCTCGGACAGGTTTAACTCTGGGGCCAACGTCCTGACTTTC.

V gene TRBV20-1 combines with J gene TRBJ1-2; D is unresolved. V lost 1 base, J lost 3 bases, and 9 bases lay in between. CDR1 and CDR2 from the germline V gene are DFQATT and SNEGSKA (reference sequence). This CDR3 comprises 13 residues. The CDR3, as DNA: TGCAGTGCTAGAGCTCTAGGCCACTATGGCTACACCTTC. This gives the protein CSARALGHYGYTF.

Concerning this clonotype itself: A much larger clone is a single base away; this may be a read error. The V and J genes are TRBV9 and TRBJ2-7, with a possible D match to TRBD2 (5 bases). CDR1 and CDR2 (germline): SGDLS, YYNGEE. V dropped 4 bases and J dropped 3 bases, with 14 bases sitting between them. The CDR3 is made up of 14 amino acids. In DNA, the CDR3 is TGTGCCAGCAGCCAGCAAGGGAGCGGCTACGAGCAGTACTTC. Translated, it gives CASSQQGSGYEQYF.

In its sample, this clonotype was seen once. The chain recombines TRBV20-1 with TRBJ2-3; D not resolved. The CDR3 sequence is 13 residues long. Germline assignment: CDR1 DFQATT and CDR2 SNEGSKA (reference sequence). The V end was cut by 4 bases, the J end by 2 bases, with 10 bases between. The CDR3 loop reads CSAIQLVTDTQYF. In DNA form, the CDR3 reads TGCAGTGCTATACAGTTGGTCACAGATACGCAGTATTTT.

This clonotype showed up just a few times. This chain uses TRBV13 with TRBJ2-7, with D possibly being TRBD2 (7 bases). Trimming stripped 6 bases from V and 2 bases from J, with 17 bases between. The CDR3 spans 15 residues. Germline CDR1 and CDR2: PRHDT and FYEKMQ (reference sequence). The DNA of the CDR3 is TGTGCCAGCAGTTTTTCAGGGGCGGGGGCCTACGAGCAGTACTTC. Protein: CASSFSGAGAYEQYF.

Only a few counts were recorded for this clonotype. The chain joins TRBV29-1 to TRBJ2-3, with 10 bases aligning to TRBD2. The CDR3 loop spans 16 amino acids. Trimming cost V 4 bases and J 0 bases; bases outside gene matches: 7. Germline CDR1 and CDR2: SQVTM and ANQGSEA. The CDR3 bases are TGCAGCGTTGTCGGGACTAGCGCGACTAGCACAGATACGCAGTATTTT. The encoded protein is CSVVGTSATSTDTQYF.

J is TRBJ1-2 and V is TRBV10-3; 9 positions agree with TRBD1. The germline CDR1 and CDR2 sequences are ENHRY and SYGVKD. The trim removed 11 bases at V and 4 bases at J, leaving 14 bases unmatched. This CDR3 is 15 amino acids long. The CDR3 DNA reads as TGTGCCGTCATCCCAGACAGGGGGAGCTCCTATGGCTACACCTTC. The encoded protein is CAVIPDRGSSYGYTF.

The chain employs TRBV20-1 and TRBJ1-6, with D unresolved. The V gene's germline CDR1 is DFQATT and CDR2 SNEGSKA (reference sequence). The CDR3 has 14 amino acids. Trimming shortened V by 0 bases and J by 6 bases, and 9 bases separated the two germline ends. This CDR3 reads CSARESQANSPLHF. DNA for the CDR3: TGCAGTGCTAGAGAGTCACAAGCTAATTCACCCCTCCACTTT.

The rearrangement links TRBV9 to TRBJ2-5; perhaps TRBD1 as D (5 bases). The V end lost 4 bases, the J end lost 1 base, and 11 bases lay between the germline ends. Germline V gives CDR1 SGDLS, CDR2 YYNGEE. The length of the CDR3 is 14 residues. CDR3: CASSPRTLQETQYF. CDR3 in DNA: TGTGCCAGCAGCCCGAGGACACTCCAAGAGACCCAGTACTTC.

In this sample, this clonotype turned up a few times. V and J are TRBV4-2 and TRBJ2-3; D call uncertain. CDR3 size: 13 residues. The V gene's germline CDR1 is LGHNA and CDR2 YNFKEQ. V lost 10 bases and J lost 0, with 11 bases in between. Here the CDR3 DNA reads TGTGCCACTTCCGTCGGGAGCACAGATACGCAGTATTTT. Translating it yields CATSVGSTDTQYF.

The chain is built from TRBV4-1 and TRBJ2-2; D uncertain. V lost 1 base and J lost 3, with 9 bases in between. The CDR3 length is 15 residues. Germline-derived CDR1 and CDR2 are MGHRA and YSYEKL. The CDR3 region is CASSQGARDTGELFF. The CDR3 DNA sequence: TGCGCCAGCAGCCAAGGGGCCAGAGACACCGGGGAGCTGTTTTTT.